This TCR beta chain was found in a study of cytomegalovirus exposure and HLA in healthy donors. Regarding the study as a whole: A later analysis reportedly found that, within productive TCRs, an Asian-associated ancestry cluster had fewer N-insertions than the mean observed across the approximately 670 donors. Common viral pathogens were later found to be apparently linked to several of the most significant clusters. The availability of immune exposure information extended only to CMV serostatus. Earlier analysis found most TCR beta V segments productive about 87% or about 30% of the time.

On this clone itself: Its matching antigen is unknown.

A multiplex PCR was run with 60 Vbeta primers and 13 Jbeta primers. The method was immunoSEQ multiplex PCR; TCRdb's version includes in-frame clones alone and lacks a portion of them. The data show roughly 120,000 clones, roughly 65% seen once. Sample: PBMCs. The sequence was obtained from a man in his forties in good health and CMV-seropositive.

The DNA of the CDR3 is TGTGCTAGTGGTTTGGTACATCTAGGGGGACAGACTACAACTAATGAAAAACTGTTTTTT. It codes for CASGLVHLGGQTTTNEKLFF. The V and J genes are TRBV12-5 and TRBJ1-4; 7 bases agree with TRBD1. This CDR3 comprises 20 residues. The germline V gene encodes CDR1 LGHNT and CDR2 FRNRAP. V shed 0 bases and J 0 bases; nucleotides not matched to a gene: 13.